Following are 26 T cell receptor beta chains from one sample sequenced in a study of post-analysis software for immune sequencing data. Notes on the study in general: Patients had higher frequencies than controls of roughly 5 TRBV segments, including TRBV5-6, TRBV5-1 and TRBV20-1.

Their recognized antigens are unknown. The TCR beta cDNA libraries contained unique molecular identifiers. TCRdb called the PCR reads again in MiXCR, with one record for every CDR3 protein. The sample gives more than 500,000 distinct CDR3 sequences, roughly 34% of which show up once; around 6% is in the top ten. The source material was blood. All receptors come from a girl aged 2-17 years with multiple sclerosis.

V is TRBV11-2 and J is TRBJ2-7, with TRBD1 matching 7 bases. Germline loops: CDR1 SGHAT, CDR2 FQNNGV. The J segment lost 6 bases and the V segment lost 4 bases, leaving 12 bases of the junction unmatched. The CDR3 is made up of 15 amino acids. The CDR3 DNA is TGTGCCAGCAGCTACGACAGGGAAAGCTCTCGCGAGCAGTACTTC. It specifies CASSYDRESSREQYF.

This rearrangement joins TRBV5-1 to TRBJ2-5; 10 positions match TRBD2. CDR1 SGHRS and CDR2 YFSETQ come from the germline V gene. The V gene end was trimmed by 1 base and the J gene end by 1 base; junction bases not matched to a gene: 10. CDR3 length equals 18 residues. CDR3 protein: CASSLSWSSGGTQETQYF. For the CDR3, the DNA is TGCGCCAGCAGCTTGAGTTGGAGTAGCGGGGGGACCCAAGAGACCCAGTACTTC.

This clonotype occurred a few times. The gene calls are TRBV5-1 and TRBJ1-2; 9 bases are shared with TRBD1. The CDR3 is made up of 16 amino acids. Germline V gene lookup returns CDR1 SGHRS and CDR2 YFSETQ. V dropped 1 base and J dropped 3; count of bases not matched to a gene: 7. Here the CDR3 DNA reads TGCGCCAGCAGCTTGTTGGGACAGGGTCCGGACTATGGCTACACCTTC. Amino acid sequence: CASSLLGQGPDYGYTF.

Concerning this clonotype: The junction and the germline gene differ at one end; a read error may be behind it. The chain recombines TRBV20-1 with TRBJ1-2; possible D gene TRBD1, 5 bases. The germline gives CDR1 DFQATT, CDR2 SNEGSKA (reference sequence). This CDR3 spans 15 amino acids. The CDR3 coding sequence is TGCAGTGCTAGAGATCTGAGCAGGACAAACTATGGTTACACCTTC. This translates into CSARDLSRTNYGYTF.

Many counts were recorded for this clonotype. A junction boundary mismatches the germline segment, possibly from a read error. The CDR3 is CASSLAVDTQYF. The CDR3 DNA reads as TGTGCCAGCAGCTTGGCCGTAGATACGCAGTATTTT. J is TRBJ2-3 and V is TRBV5-1; D is unclear. CDR1 is SGHRS and CDR2 is YFSETQ in the germline V gene. The CDR3 is made up of 12 amino acids.

The rearrangement uses TRBV20-1 and TRBJ2-5, with D perhaps matching TRBD2 (5 bases). CDR1 is DFQATT and CDR2 is SNEGSKA in the germline V gene (reference sequence). The CDR3 covers 13 residues. The germline V and J ends were trimmed by 7 bases and 5 bases, with 17 bases remaining between them. CDR3 coding DNA: TGCAGTGTGAGGGCCCTCACGTCGGAGACCCAGTACTTC. As protein: CSVRALTSETQYF.

About this clonotype itself: An end of the junction differs from the germline gene, which may be a read error. The chain has TRBV6-5 and TRBJ1-6; 7 positions agree with TRBD1. The CDR3 contains 15 residues. Germline assignment: CDR1 MNHEY and CDR2 SVGAGI. As DNA, the CDR3 is TGTGCCAGCAGTCCAAGCCGGGACAGTAGTTCACCCCGCCACTTT. It translates to CASSPSRDSSSPRHF.

The J gene is TRBJ2-3, the V gene TRBV7-2, with 7 bases aligning to TRBD2. The CDR3 is 14 residues long. Germline assignment: CDR1 SGHTA and CDR2 FQGNSA. The V and J ends lost 6 bases and 0 bases, in that order; junction bases with no gene match: 3. CDR3 nucleotide sequence: TGTGCCAGCAGGGTCGGGGGGAGCACAGATACGCAGTATTTT. Its protein product is CASRVGGSTDTQYF. Supplemented by reference TRBV7-2 and TRBJ2-3, the full variable domain reads GAGVSQSPSNKVTEKGKDVELRCDPISGHTALYWYRQSLGQGLEFLIYFQGNSAPDKSGLPSDRFSAERTGGSVSTLTIQRTQQEDSAVYLCASRVGGSTDTQYFGPGTRLTVL.

Concerning this clonotype itself: At one end, the junction sequence differs from germline, possibly due to a read error. The chain has TRBV7-9 and TRBJ1-1, with no clear D. The CDR3 extends over 11 amino acids. From germline, CDR1 is SEHNR and CDR2 FQNEAQ (reference sequence). The CDR3 DNA follows: TGTGTCAGCAGCTTATTACAGGAAGCTTTCTTT. Its protein is CVSSLLQEAFF.

The V and J genes are TRBV7-9 and TRBJ1-2, with D perhaps TRBD1 (5 bases). Germline CDR1 reads SEHNR; CDR2 reads FQNEAQ (reference sequence). V lost 0 bases, J lost 7 bases, and 15 bases lay in between. CDR3 size: 15 residues. CDR3 nucleotide sequence: TGTGCCAGCAGCTTAGCTGAGACGGGGGGTAGTGGCTACACCTTC. The encoded protein is CASSLAETGGSGYTF.

The rearrangement links TRBV3-1 to TRBJ2-1, with 8 bases that match TRBD1. The CDR3 covers 18 residues. Germline trimming cut 4 bases from V and 0 bases from J; bases unmatched to any gene: 11. Germline CDR1 reads LGHDT; CDR2 reads YNNKEL (reference sequence). This CDR3 is CASSRAGGAVSSYNEQFF. The CDR3 DNA is TGTGCCAGCAGCCGGGCAGGGGGCGCCGTGAGCTCCTACAATGAGCAGTTCTTC.

This clonotype was seen more than once but under ten times. The chain joins TRBV5-5 to TRBJ2-7; maybe TRBD1 (7 bases). The germline CDR1 and CDR2 sequences are SGHKS and YYEKEE (reference sequence). The CDR3 length is 14 residues. The V end lost 2 bases, the J end lost 4 bases, and 13 bases lay between the germline ends. CDR3 bases: TGTGCCAGCAGCTTCGTGGAGGGGGCTTACGAGCAGTACTTC. It specifies CASSFVEGAYEQYF.

The sample holds a few counts of this clonotype. The chain couples TRBV27 to TRBJ2-2; 13 nucleotides align to TRBD2. Germline V gene sequence: CDR1 MNHEY, CDR2 SMNVEV (reference sequence). CDR3 length: 19 amino acids. V shed 3 bases and J 2 bases; nucleotides not matched to a gene: 9. The CDR3 DNA reads as TGTGCCAGCAGTTTCTGGACTAGCGGGGGTACTACAAACACCGGGGAGCTGTTTTTT. As protein: CASSFWTSGGTTNTGELFF.

This clonotype showed up just a few times. V is TRBV3-1 and J is TRBJ2-3, with D maybe TRBD2 (6 bases). This CDR3 has 16 residues. CDR1 and CDR2 from the germline V gene are LGHDT and YNNKEL (reference sequence). Trimming shortened V by 3 bases and J by 1 base, and 14 bases separated the two germline ends. CDR3 in amino acids: CASSQLSGLRTDTQYF. In nucleotides, the CDR3 is TGTGCCAGCAGCCAGCTTAGCGGACTACGCACAGATACGCAGTATTTT.

In this sample, this clonotype turned up a few times. The chain employs TRBV5-5 and TRBJ2-1, with 8 bases identical to TRBD2. Trimming at V came to 2 bases and at J to 6 bases, leaving 7 bases not matched to a gene. CDR3 length: 15 residues. From germline, CDR1 is SGHKS and CDR2 YYEKEE (reference sequence). CDR3: CASSFGGGGLNEQFF. The CDR3 DNA is TGTGCCAGCAGCTTTGGGGGCGGGGGGCTCAATGAGCAGTTCTTC.

V is TRBV20-1 and J is TRBJ2-1, with D possibly matching TRBD2 (5 bases). The germline V gene has CDR1 DFQATT and CDR2 SNEGSKA (reference sequence). The V end lost 3 bases, the J end lost 7 bases, and 13 bases lay between the germline ends. CDR3 length: 13 residues. The DNA for the CDR3 is TGCAGTGCTAGGGGAGTGGGGTGGAATGAGCAGTTCTTC. Its translation: CSARGVGWNEQFF.

About this clonotype itself: Without the conserved terminal phenylalanine or tryptophan, this CDR3 likely stems from a read error. The limits of the CDR3 on the DNA are not certain, so only TCRdb's listed CDR3 is given. The rearrangement uses TRBV7-2 and TRBJ2-5; the table's D call of TRBD2 was not tested on the DNA. The CDR3 is 16 amino acids long, termini counted. Germline lookup yields CDR1 SGHTA and CDR2 FQGNSA. CDR3 sequence reads: CASSLGKPRDGYTFGS.

This clonotype was recorded a few times. The rearrangement uses TRBV9 and TRBJ1-2, with D hard to call. This CDR3 has 13 residues. The V and J ends lost 3 bases and 2 bases respectively, with 8 bases between them. CDR1 and CDR2 from the germline V gene are SGDLS and YYNGEE. The CDR3 DNA reads as TGTGCCAGCAGCGAGGGCCCGAACTATGGCTACACCTTC. Translation gives CASSEGPNYGYTF.

Here the CDR3 reads CASSSDREGTEAFF. The CDR3 DNA is TGCGCCAGCAGTTCGGACAGGGAAGGAACTGAAGCTTTCTTT. The J gene is TRBJ1-1, the V gene TRBV5-1; 8 bases agree with TRBD1. The ends lost 5 bases at V and 5 bases at J; junction bases unmatched: 8. Germline V CDR1 and CDR2: SGHRS, YFSETQ. This CDR3 is 14 amino acids long.

This clonotype was seen only once. This chain links TRBV20-1 with TRBJ2-3; D is unclear. V lost 0 bases to trimming and J lost 5 bases, with 6 bases between them. Germline V gene lookup returns CDR1 DFQATT and CDR2 SNEGSKA (reference sequence). The CDR3 contains 12 residues. The CDR3 coding sequence is TGCAGTGCTAGAGAGTCAGGAGATACGCAGTATTTT. It specifies CSARESGDTQYF.

The sample holds a few counts of this clonotype. The chain recombines TRBV20-1 with TRBJ2-1; 8 bases line up with TRBD2. Germline V gives CDR1 DFQATT, CDR2 SNEGSKA (reference sequence). CDR3 length: 16 amino acids. Trimming cost V 3 bases and J 1 base; bases outside gene matches: 8. In DNA, the CDR3 is TGCAGTGCTAGTGGAATAGCGGGGCAATCCTACAATGAGCAGTTCTTC. Translation gives CSASGIAGQSYNEQFF.

Comment on this clonotype: The junction differs from germline at one of its ends, possibly a read error. The chain links TRBV5-6 to TRBJ2-3; no clear D gene. This CDR3 comprises 14 residues. CDR1 and CDR2 from the germline V gene are SGHDT and YYEEEE. This CDR3 reads CAGSLNLGTDTQYF. The CDR3 DNA sequence: TGTGCCGGCAGCTTGAATCTTGGCACAGATACGCAGTATTTT. Complete variable domain (other parts from reference TRBV5-6 and TRBJ2-3): DAGVTQSPTHLIKTRGQQVTLRCSPKSGHDTVSWYQQALGQGPQFIFQYYEEEERQRGNFPDRFSGHQFPNYSSELNVNALLLGDSALYLCAGSLNLGTDTQYFGPGTRLTVL.

CDR3 amino acids: CASSPADRRETQYF. The CDR3 nucleotides are TGTGCCAGCAGCCCCGCGGACAGAAGGGAGACCCAGTACTTC. The chain recombines TRBV7-9 with TRBJ2-5; maybe TRBD1 (6 bases). Trimming took 5 bases from V and 5 from J, leaving 15 bases between them. The germline V gene encodes CDR1 SEHNR and CDR2 FQNEAQ (reference sequence). This CDR3 contains 14 residues.

The chain links TRBV20-1 to TRBJ2-3; 7 bases agree with TRBD2. CDR3 size: 14 residues. V trimming: 0 bases; J trimming: 7 bases; junction bases outside the gene matches: 7. Germline lookup yields CDR1 DFQATT and CDR2 SNEGSKA (reference sequence). In DNA, the CDR3 is TGCAGTGCTAGAGATTTTAAGCGGGGCAATACGCAGTATTTT. Translated: CSARDFKRGNTQYF.

This clonotype was observed a handful of times. The chain links TRBV20-1 to TRBJ2-5, with TRBD1 matching over 7 bases. The J call is in doubt because the DNA end fits TRBJ2-7 better. The CDR3 runs to 15 residues. The germline gives CDR1 DFQATT, CDR2 SNEGSKA (reference sequence). The CDR3 DNA sequence: TGCAGTGCTAGAGATCGGGCAGGGGGAGACTACGAGCAGTACTTC. Its protein is CSARDRAGGDYEQYF.

This clonotype was detected a few times. The V call is TRBV20-1, the J call TRBJ1-4, with 8 bases identical to TRBD1. CDR1 and CDR2 from the germline V gene are DFQATT and SNEGSKA (reference sequence). The CDR3 extends over 13 amino acids. V lost 6 bases and J lost 8; bases outside the gene matches: 8. Written as DNA, the CDR3 is TGCAGTGCGAACAGGGGGGAGAAGGAAAAACTGTTTTTT. Protein product: CSANRGEKEKLFF.